The 27 T cell receptor beta chains given below trace back to one sample, sequenced in a study of OX40 agonist ivuxolimab in advanced cancers. Clones were sequenced by immunoSEQ multiplex PCR, and TCRdb holds only the in-frame ones, with some missing. This sample yields 95,000 or so clones, of which under 95% are seen a single time; 0.45% to 0.55% belongs to the top ten. The starting material was CD4+ or CD8+ T cells sorted from blood, obtained in a trial of the OX40 agonist ivuxolimab. Receptor source: an adult with an advanced solid tumor such as melanoma, head and neck, liver or kidney cancer.

The chain has TRBV9 and TRBJ2-3; 15 bases line up with TRBD2. The junction had 13 bases not matched to a gene; V was cut back by 4 bases and J by 1 base. This CDR3 is 20 amino acids long. Germline loops: CDR1 SGDLS, CDR2 YYNGEE. The CDR3 region is CASSLHPGTSGGSRTDTQYF. CDR3 bases: TGTGCCAGCAGCCTCCACCCCGGGACTAGCGGGGGGTCCCGCACAGATACGCAGTATTTT. Looking up the rest from reference TRBV9 and TRBJ2-3 gives the full variable domain: DSGVTQTPKHLITATGQRVTLRCSPRSGDLSVYWYQQSLDQGLQFLIQYYNGEERAKGNILERFSAQQFPDLHSELNLSSLELGDSALYFCASSLHPGTSGGSRTDTQYFGPGTRLTVL.

The chain carries TRBV7-8 and TRBJ1-1; a possible D gene is TRBD1 (5 bases). The germline gives CDR1 SGHVS, CDR2 FQNEAQ. The CDR3 is made up of 14 amino acids. Trimming pared 2 bases from V and 6 bases from J, leaving 13 bases between. The CDR3 nucleotides are TGTGCCAGCAGCTTAAGGGCGGGGGTCGCTGAAGCTTTCTTT. It translates to CASSLRAGVAEAFF.

The genes are TRBV11-3 and TRBJ2-2, with a tentative D call TRBD2 (5 bases). The V end lost 1 base, the J end lost 4 bases, and 16 bases lay between the germline ends. The V gene's germline CDR1 is SGHNT and CDR2 YENEEA. This CDR3 is 17 amino acids long. CDR3 DNA sequence: TGTGCCAGCAGCTTAGTATCCCCCAGGACTTTCACCGGGGAGCTGTTTTTT. Translation: CASSLVSPRTFTGELFF.

J is TRBJ2-7 and V is TRBV6-5; TRBD1 aligns across 9 bases. This CDR3 has 14 amino acids. Germline assignment: CDR1 MNHEY and CDR2 SVGAGI. After removal of 2 bases from V and 3 bases from J, the junction contained 2 bases not matched to a gene. CDR3 loop: CASSYAGQGYEQYF. As DNA, the CDR3 is TGTGCCAGCAGTTACGCGGGACAGGGCTACGAGCAGTACTTC.

The chain couples TRBV5-1 to TRBJ1-2; D unresolved. This CDR3 is 17 amino acids long. Germline V gene data show CDR1 as SGHRS and CDR2 as YFSETQ. V lost 0 bases, J lost 0 bases, and 15 bases lay in between. DNA for the CDR3: TGCGCCAGCAGCTTGGCCGTGTCAGGTGGTACTAACTATGGCTACACCTTC. Translating it yields CASSLAVSGGTNYGYTF.

The chain carries TRBV5-8 and TRBJ1-4, with 9 bases identical to TRBD1. Germline V CDR1 and CDR2: SGHTS, YDEGEE. J lost 6 bases, V lost 4 bases, and 4 bases had no gene match. The CDR3 spans 14 residues. This CDR3 reads CASSPDRGDEKLFF. The CDR3, as DNA: TGTGCCAGCAGCCCGGACAGGGGTGATGAAAAACTGTTTTTT.

A note on this clone: At one end the junction does not follow the germline gene, possibly because of a read error. Distinct nucleotide sequences in the sample also encode this CDR3. The chain combines TRBV6-5 with TRBJ1-5, with D hard to call. Germline values: CDR1 MNHEY, CDR2 SVGAGI. The CDR3 is 15 residues long. CDR3 bases: TGCGCCAGCAGTTACGCCAAATATAGCAATCAGCCCCAGCATTTT. Translating gives CASSYAKYSNQPQHF.

The DNA of the CDR3 is TGCGCCAGCAGCTTGCTGGAGGCAGATACGCAGTATTTT. Translating gives CASSLLEADTQYF. The chain is built from TRBV5-1 and TRBJ2-3; a weak D match, TRBD2 (5 bases). CDR1 and CDR2 from the germline V gene are SGHRS and YFSETQ. This CDR3 spans 13 amino acids. The V end lost 1 base, the J end lost 4 bases, and 7 bases lay between the germline ends.

V usage is TRBV6-5 and J usage is TRBJ1-2; weak D call: TRBD1 (6 bases). Per germline, CDR1 MNHEY and CDR2 SVGAGI. The CDR3 totals 13 residues. V lost 6 bases and J 5 bases, leaving 13 bases between the germline ends. The CDR3 is CASRRTEDYGYTF. The CDR3 nucleotides read TGTGCCAGCAGACGGACAGAAGATTATGGCTACACCTTC.

This chain uses TRBV29-1 with TRBJ1-5; D possibly corresponds to TRBD1 (5 bases). Germline loops: CDR1 SQVTM, CDR2 ANQGSEA. V shed 4 bases and J shed 5 bases, with 12 bases lying between them. CDR3 length: 13 amino acids. In nucleotides, the CDR3 is TGCAGCGTTGGAAGAGGGGACGATCAGCCCCAGCATTTT. This gives the protein CSVGRGDDQPQHF.

The chain links TRBV25-1 to TRBJ1-2, with a possible D match to TRBD1 (5 bases). V was clipped by 6 bases and J by 6 bases, with 17 bases between them. Germline CDR1 is MGHDK and CDR2 is SYGVNS. The CDR3 contains 14 residues. The CDR3 loop is CASRDDSPQHGYTF. Written as DNA, the CDR3 is TGTGCCAGCAGGGATGACAGTCCGCAACATGGCTACACCTTC.

V is TRBV5-1 and J is TRBJ2-7, with 11 bases that match TRBD2. CDR3 length: 15 amino acids. V was clipped by 5 bases and J by 0 bases; unmatched bases: 4. Germline CDR1 and CDR2: SGHRS and YFSETQ. CDR3: CASSFTSGGSYEQYF. For the CDR3, the DNA is TGCGCCAGCAGTTTTACTAGCGGGGGCTCCTACGAGCAGTACTTC.

This sequence joins TRBV12-5 and TRBJ2-7; D may correspond to TRBD1 or TRBD2 (6 bases each). The CDR3 runs 15 residues. Germline lookup yields CDR1 LGHNT and CDR2 FRNRAP. The V gene lost 1 base and the J gene lost 2 bases, with 12 bases spanning the gap. CDR3 coding DNA: TGTGCTAGTGGTTTGGCGGGGGACAAAGCCTACGAGCAGTACTTC. Translating gives CASGLAGDKAYEQYF.

Worth noting for this clone: The sample carries other DNA sequences with the same CDR3. The chain employs TRBV11-3 and TRBJ2-3; D call uncertain. The germline gives CDR1 SGHNT, CDR2 YENEEA. The V end lost 2 bases, the J end lost 2 bases, and 5 bases lay between the germline ends. The CDR3 loop spans 13 amino acids. CDR3 bases: TGTGCCAGCAGCTTACAAGACACAGATACGCAGTATTTT. It encodes CASSLQDTDTQYF.

This clone was found once. The chain joins TRBV5-1 to TRBJ2-5; 7 nucleotides align to TRBD1. Germline lookup yields CDR1 SGHRS and CDR2 YFSETQ. The CDR3 length is 13 residues. V lost 4 bases, J lost 5 bases, and 5 bases stayed unmatched. As DNA, the CDR3 is TGCGCCAGCAGCGGGGCCAGGGGGGAGACCCAGTACTTC. Amino acids: CASSGARGETQYF.

This sequence joins TRBV16 and TRBJ2-2; D is unresolved. The CDR3 contains 13 residues. Germline V gene sequence: CDR1 KGHSY, CDR2 FQNENV. Trimming took 2 bases from V and 5 from J, leaving 6 bases between them. CDR3 sequence reads: CASSQTGTGELFF. The CDR3 nucleotides read TGTGCCAGCAGCCAAACCGGTACCGGGGAGCTGTTTTTT.

The chain couples TRBV30 to TRBJ2-7; tentatively, D is TRBD1 (6 bases). The germline gives CDR1 GTSNPN, CDR2 SVGIG (reference sequence). This CDR3 has 14 residues. With 3 bases removed from V and 3 bases from J, the gap between germline ends came to 15 bases. CDR3 residues: CAWRGLGAVYEQYF. CDR3 sequence (DNA): TGTGCCTGGAGAGGTCTGGGGGCAGTCTACGAGCAGTACTTC.

The chain couples TRBV18 to TRBJ2-7; tentatively, D is TRBD2 (6 bases). The CDR3 extends over 15 amino acids. The ends were cut back, 3 bases at V and 7 bases at J, with 19 bases in the middle. Germline V gives CDR1 KGHSH, CDR2 LQKENI. The CDR3: CASSPGEAVLREQYF. CDR3 sequence (DNA): TGTGCCAGCTCACCCGGGGAGGCGGTCTTAAGGGAGCAGTACTTC. The variable domain in full, completed from reference TRBV18 and TRBJ2-7, reads NAGVMQNPRHLVRRRGQEARLRCSPMKGHSHVYWYRQLPEEGLKFMVYLQKENIIDESGMPKERFSAEFPKEGPSILRIQQVVRGDSAAYFCASSPGEAVLREQYFGPGTRLTVT.

The chain recombines TRBV5-1 with TRBJ2-3, with D perhaps TRBD2 (6 bases). CDR3 length: 16 residues. The germline V gene encodes CDR1 SGHRS and CDR2 YFSETQ. Trimming removed 3 bases at V and 2 bases at J, with 16 bases between. The CDR3 DNA reads as TGCGCCAGCAGCTGGGGTAATAGCGGATACACAGATACGCAGTATTTT. Translating it yields CASSWGNSGYTDTQYF.

The CDR3 sequence is CASSFKRGTGATNEKLFF. The CDR3 DNA is TGTGCCAGCAGCTTTAAGCGTGGGACAGGGGCAACTAATGAAAAACTGTTTTTT. This chain links TRBV21-1 with TRBJ1-4; the DNA was not compared with TRBD1, the D call given in the table. TRBV21-1 is a pseudogene. The CDR3 is made up of 18 amino acids.

CDR3 sequence: CASSLEGSRTDTQYF. Written as DNA, the CDR3 is TGCGCCAGCAGCTTGGAAGGCTCACGCACAGATACGCAGTATTTT. This sequence joins TRBV5-1 and TRBJ2-3, with no clear D. Germline V CDR1 and CDR2: SGHRS, YFSETQ. The V gene lost 0 bases and the J gene lost 1 base, with 9 bases spanning the gap. The CDR3 runs 15 residues.

CDR3 sequence: CASSLQQAEGTQYF. The CDR3, as DNA: TGCGCCAGCAGCTTGCAACAGGCAGAAGGGACCCAGTACTTC. The chain carries TRBV5-1 and TRBJ2-5, with a weak D call TRBD1 (5 bases). The CDR3 length is 14 residues. V was shortened by 1 base and J by 7 bases, with 14 bases between the two germline ends. The germline V gene has CDR1 SGHRS and CDR2 YFSETQ.

This chain connects TRBV30 to TRBJ1-3; D is undetermined. Germline CDR1 reads GTSNPN; CDR2 reads SVGIG (reference sequence). Deletions cut 2 bases from V and 2 bases from J, with 13 bases between. This CDR3 comprises 15 residues. The CDR3 loop is CAWSSAGRAGNTIYF. In DNA, the CDR3 is TGTGCCTGGAGTTCAGCGGGTCGTGCTGGAAACACCATATATTTT.

The chain is built from TRBV19 and TRBJ2-3; 7 bases align to TRBD1. Germline V CDR1 and CDR2: LNHDA, SQIVND (reference sequence). After removal of 3 bases from V and 6 bases from J, the junction contained 6 bases not matched to a gene. This CDR3 is 14 amino acids long. As DNA, the CDR3 is TGTGCCAGTAGTATCGAGGGGGCGAGGGATACGCAGTATTTT. Translated: CASSIEGARDTQYF.

This clone was seen once. The rearrangement uses TRBV6-6 and TRBJ2-7; D is unresolved. With 2 bases removed from V and 6 bases from J, the gap between germline ends came to 11 bases. CDR1 MNHNY and CDR2 SVGAGI come from the germline V gene (reference sequence). The CDR3 is made up of 13 amino acids. The CDR3 here is CASSYMARSEQYF. The CDR3 bases are TGTGCCAGCAGTTACATGGCCCGAAGCGAGCAGTACTTC.

This clone was counted a single time. The chain is built from TRBV18 and TRBJ1-6; D remains ambiguous. Germline V lookup: CDR1 KGHSH, CDR2 LQKENI. The CDR3 runs to 14 residues. V gave up 1 base and J gave up 7 bases, with 8 bases separating them. CDR3 nucleotides: TGTGCCAGCTCACCACAGGTGCCAAATTCACCCCTCCACTTT. Encoded protein: CASSPQVPNSPLHF.

V gene TRBV19 combines with J gene TRBJ1-2; TRBD1 is a possible D gene (5 bases). Germline CDR1 LNHDA, CDR2 SQIVND (reference sequence). The CDR3 runs to 13 residues. The V end lost 5 bases, the J end lost 6 bases, and 13 bases lay between the germline ends. The CDR3 reads CASSPPGFDGYTF. The CDR3 coding sequence is TGTGCCAGTAGTCCTCCAGGGTTCGATGGCTACACCTTC. Full variable domain (outside the CDR3, taken from reference TRBV19 and TRBJ1-2): DGGITQSPKYLFRKEGQNVTLSCEQNLNHDAMYWYRQDPGQGLRLIYYSQIVNDFQKGDIAEGYSVSREKKESFPLTVTSAQKNPTAFYLCASSPPGFDGYTFGSGTRLTVV.